This entry concerns a single TCR beta chain. The antigen is unknown. Sample-barcoded 5' priming and a J-beta primer mix drove a second PCR of roughly 6 to 12 cycles. A single record per CDR3 protein comes from TCRdb applying MiXCR to the 5' RACE reads. This sample carries some 1.6 million distinct CDR3 sequences, roughly a third of them seen once, and the ten largest clones take about 10%. The sample originates from a study of blood T cells in healthy people across ages. General study results and limits: Considered underestimates were the diversity estimates obtained from one million T cells. Per-million-T-cell TCR beta diversity fell roughly linearly with age.

The sequenced sample consisted of blood. This clonotype originated in a woman aged 30 to 39 in good health.

The CDR3, as DNA: TGTGCCAGCGGTCCCGGGGGGGACAGACCCACAGATACGCAGTATTTT. It yields the protein CASGPGGDRPTDTQYF. The chain joins TRBV21-1 to TRBJ2-3; the tabulated D call, TRBD1, remains unverified against the DNA. TRBV21-1 is a recognized pseudogene. This CDR3 has 16 residues.